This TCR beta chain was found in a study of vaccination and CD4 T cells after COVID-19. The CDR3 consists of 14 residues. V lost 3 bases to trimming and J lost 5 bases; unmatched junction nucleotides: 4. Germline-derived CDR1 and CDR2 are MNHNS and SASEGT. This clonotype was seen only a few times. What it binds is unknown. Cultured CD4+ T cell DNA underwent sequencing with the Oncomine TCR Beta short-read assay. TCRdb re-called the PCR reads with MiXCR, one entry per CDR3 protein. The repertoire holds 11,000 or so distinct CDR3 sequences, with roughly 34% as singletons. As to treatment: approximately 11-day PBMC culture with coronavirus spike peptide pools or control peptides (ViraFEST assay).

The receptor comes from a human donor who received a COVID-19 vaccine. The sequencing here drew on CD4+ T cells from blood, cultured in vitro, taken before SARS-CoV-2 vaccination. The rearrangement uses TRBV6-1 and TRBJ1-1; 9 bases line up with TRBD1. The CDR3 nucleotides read TGTGCCAGCAGTGATGGACAGGGGTGGACTGAAGCTTTCTTT. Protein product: CASSDGQGWTEAFF.